This TCR beta chain was found in a study of identical twins (dated by TCRdb to about 2016). Background for the entire study: The study deep-sequenced TCR alpha and beta repertoires from monozygotic twins, unrelated adults of various ages and cord blood to test whether fetal clonotypes persist. Replicate twin experiments were performed at different times using different library preparation protocols to rule out contamination. Overall results and qualifications from the work: Because the same donors could not be followed over many years, the conclusions relied on cross-sectional statistical analysis. Abundant cord blood beta clonotypes carried fewer insertions; young adult naive repertoires showed a weaker similar trend, while memory repertoires showed none. Compared with coincidental sharing between unrelated individuals, out-of-frame TCR alpha sequences shared between twins showed an excess of sequences with low generation probability. In beta out-of-frame sequences, excess twin sharing was weaker, because having fewer shared sequences lowered the signal-to-noise ratio. Invariant T cells such as MAIT and iNKT could partly confound zero-insertion analyses, though diverse VJ usage argued against this for most clonotypes. In monozygotic twins, recombination models systematically underestimated out-of-frame TCR alpha sharing, but the models matched the sharing seen between unrelated individuals.

The receptor library was made with 5' RACE. These reads were obtained on an Illumina HiSeq 2000. Template switching introduced a universal primer binding site; the final cDNA contained a unique molecular identifier, enabling accurate counting of TCR cDNA molecules. First-strand cDNA for TCR alpha and beta chains was synthesized from specific primers in the conserved constant-segment region. To control for contamination, each cDNA library was double barcoded with a SMART-Mk sample barcode plus Illumina barcodes. TruSeq adapter sequences and Illumina sample barcodes were added in two successive PCR steps. TCR alpha and beta cDNA libraries were sequenced on the Illumina HiSeq platform with custom primers. Under the source paper's analysis protocol: Unique molecular identifiers were extracted from raw reads with MiGEC, and CDR3 positions were determined with MiXCR. For each individual, recombination models were inferred using an EM algorithm with the repgenHMM and IGoR tools. Shared clonotypes were analyzed with the tcR package in R, and sharing was normalized by the product of cloneset sizes. To study raw recombination free of thymic and clonal selection effects, out-of-frame nonproductive sequences were analyzed. TCRdb reran the public reads through fastp at Q25 and MiXCR, keeping productive beta chains. Under each unique CDR3 protein, matching rows form one entry showing the most common genes and DNA. These V and J calls originate from TCRdb's pipeline instead of the authors' own analysis. Counted in this sample were 1,800,000 or so distinct CDR3 sequences; 25% to 35% of them appeared once. The ten biggest clones cover 0.25% to 0.3% of the sample.

The CDR3 runs 16 amino acids, cysteine and phenylalanine included. Here the CDR3 DNA is all that survives: 48 bases in frame from base 1. Sequences SEHNR (CDR1) and FQNEAQ (CDR2) are obtained from the germline V gene (reference sequence). Germline trimming amounts to 3 bases on V and 0 bases on J, with 5 as the count of junction bases outside the gene matches. Only healthy Caucasian donors were included. To note about this clonotype: No cognate antigen has been identified for it. Base qualities are not recorded, but no much larger clone differs from it by a single base.

The chain is assembled from TRBV7-9 and TRBJ1-2; 9 central bases correspond to TRBD1. The sample was cord blood. The receptor was isolated from a newborn girl in good health. The CDR3 protein is CASSFRTGGANYGYTF. The DNA is TGTGCCAGCAGCTTTCGCACAGGGGGCGCTAACTATGGCTACACCTTC.